A single sample gave rise to the 22 T cell receptor beta chains below, sequenced in a study of cytomegalovirus exposure and HLA in healthy donors. PCR was performed using 60 Vbeta and 13 Jbeta primers. TCRdb's table, derived via immunoSEQ multiplex PCR, lists solely in-frame clones and lacks some. Among 110,000 to 150,000 clones listed, over 75% were seen once. The sequenced material came from PBMCs. The receptors derive from a woman younger than 45 in good health and CMV-seronegative.

J is TRBJ2-7 and V is TRBV6-5; a possible D gene is TRBD2 (5 bases). The germline CDR1 and CDR2 sequences are MNHEY and SVGAGI. Trimming took off 9 bases at V and 2 bases at J, with 17 bases between the two ends. This CDR3 is built from 14 residues. CDR3 region: CASCPGVPPYEQYF. The CDR3 DNA sequence: TGTGCCAGTTGCCCCGGGGTCCCTCCCTACGAGCAGTACTTC.

This clone was observed a handful of times. V usage is TRBV5-1 and J usage is TRBJ1-4; a weak D match, TRBD1 (6 bases). The CDR3 has 16 amino acids. Germline CDR1 reads SGHRS; CDR2 reads YFSETQ. V lost 0 bases and J lost 4, with 13 bases in between. DNA of the CDR3: TGCGCCAGCAGCTTGGTCGTGGGGGCCGGTAATGAAAAACTGTTTTTT. Translating gives CASSLVVGAGNEKLFF.

The chain uses TRBV5-1 and TRBJ1-2, with a possible D match to TRBD1 (6 bases). The CDR3 is made up of 16 amino acids. Trimming took 4 bases from V and 4 from J, leaving 20 bases between them. Germline V CDR1 and CDR2: SGHRS, YFSETQ. This CDR3 reads CASSISDRPSGYGYTF. The CDR3 DNA is TGCGCCAGCAGCATATCGGACAGACCGTCAGGCTATGGCTACACCTTC.

The genes are TRBV2 and TRBJ2-7; 9 nucleotides match TRBD1. The V gene end was trimmed by 8 bases and the J gene end by 4 bases; junction bases not matched to a gene: 6. This CDR3 has 13 residues. Per the germline V gene, CDR1 is SNHLY and CDR2 is FYNNEI. This CDR3 is CASRTGALYEQYF. The CDR3 DNA follows: TGTGCCAGCCGGACAGGGGCATTGTACGAGCAGTACTTC.

The V gene is TRBV7-2, the J gene TRBJ1-5; TRBD1 aligns across 7 bases. The CDR3 is 16 residues long. V lost 3 bases, J lost 5 bases, and 10 bases stayed unmatched. The V gene's germline CDR1 is SGHTA and CDR2 FQGNSA. This CDR3 reads CASSLEGTARYQPQHF. DNA for the CDR3: TGTGCCAGCAGCTTGGAGGGGACAGCTCGGTATCAGCCCCAGCATTTT.

There are a few counts of this clone. The rearrangement joins TRBV10-2 to TRBJ2-1, with TRBD2 matching 11 bases. J gave up 8 bases and V 6 bases, and 6 bases lay outside the gene matches. Germline V gives CDR1 WSHSY, CDR2 SAAADI. The CDR3 is made up of 14 amino acids. CDR3 loop: CASRVAGGWDEQFF. The CDR3, as DNA: TGCGCCAGCAGAGTAGCGGGAGGGTGGGATGAGCAGTTCTTC.

The chain uses TRBV19 and TRBJ1-2, with a possible D match to TRBD1 (6 bases). Looked up from germline, CDR1 is LNHDA and CDR2 is SQIVND (reference sequence). The V gene lost 5 bases and the J gene lost 8 bases, with 15 bases spanning the gap. This CDR3 is 13 amino acids long. The CDR3 DNA reads as TGTGCCAGTAGTCTCACAGGGTCTCGAGGCTACACCTTC. The encoded protein is CASSLTGSRGYTF. The full variable domain, with the rest looked up from reference TRBV19 and TRBJ1-2, is DGGITQSPKYLFRKEGQNVTLSCEQNLNHDAMYWYRQDPGQGLRLIYYSQIVNDFQKGDIAEGYSVSREKKESFPLTVTSAQKNPTAFYLCASSLTGSRGYTFGSGTRLTVV.

The chain has TRBV5-5 and TRBJ2-1; 10 bases line up with TRBD2. CDR1 is SGHKS, CDR2 YYEKEE, per germline (reference sequence). The junction had 17 bases not matched to a gene; V was cut back by 3 bases and J by 5 bases. CDR3 length: 19 residues. The CDR3: CASSSRGNLAGVGNNEQFF. In DNA form, the CDR3 reads TGTGCCAGCAGCTCCCGGGGTAACCTAGCGGGGGTGGGTAACAATGAGCAGTTCTTC.

The V and J genes are TRBV25-1 and TRBJ2-1; 9 bases fit TRBD2. Germline CDR1 and CDR2: MGHDK and SYGVNS. CDR3 size: 16 residues. V dropped 6 bases and J dropped 1; count of bases not matched to a gene: 7. The CDR3 nucleotides are TGTGCCAGCAGGGGGGTTAGCGGGGGATCCTACAATGAGCAGTTCTTC. This sequence encodes CASRGVSGGSYNEQFF.

This chain connects TRBV2 to TRBJ2-1; TRBD2 is a possible D gene (6 bases). Per the germline V gene, CDR1 is SNHLY and CDR2 is FYNNEI. CDR3 length: 13 amino acids. V was trimmed by 6 bases and J by 6 bases, leaving 12 bases between them. The DNA of the CDR3 is TGTGCCAGCAGGGAGGGGAGGCCCAATGAGCAGTTCTTC. As protein: CASREGRPNEQFF.

The rearrangement joins TRBV5-6 to TRBJ2-5; 7 bases agree with TRBD2. Trimming removed 4 bases from V and 10 bases from J; junction bases left unmatched: 13. This CDR3 comprises 14 residues. Germline V gene data show CDR1 as SGHDT and CDR2 as YYEEEE. This CDR3 reads CASSLREGPLSQYF. The DNA for the CDR3 is TGTGCCAGCAGCCTTAGGGAGGGGCCCTTGAGCCAGTACTTC.

The chain uses TRBV10-3 and TRBJ1-1, with TRBD1 matching 8 bases. The V gene end was trimmed by 10 bases and the J gene end by 1 base; junction bases not matched to a gene: 5. The germline V gene has CDR1 ENHRY and CDR2 SYGVKD. The CDR3 loop spans 13 amino acids. CDR3: CASRTGRNTEAFF. The CDR3 DNA is TGTGCCAGCCGGACAGGGAGGAACACTGAAGCTTTCTTT.

The chain couples TRBV7-3 to TRBJ1-6; weak D call: TRBD1 (6 bases). This CDR3 has 17 amino acids. Germline V gene lookup returns CDR1 SGHTA and CDR2 FQGTGA. Trimming took 5 bases from V and 0 from J, leaving 14 bases between them. CDR3 in amino acids: CASSPRTGSSYNSPLHF. CDR3 in DNA: TGTGCCAGCAGCCCAAGAACAGGGAGCTCCTATAATTCACCCCTCCACTTT.

The chain couples TRBV6-6 to TRBJ1-5; no firm D call. Germline V gives CDR1 MNHNY, CDR2 SVGAGI (reference sequence). The CDR3 runs 14 residues. Trimming left V 8 bases short and J 0 bases short, with 11 bases between. CDR3 amino acids: CASREGLSNQPQHF. The CDR3 nucleotides read TGTGCCAGCCGGGAGGGTCTTAGCAATCAGCCCCAGCATTTT.

This clone was counted a single time. This rearrangement joins TRBV10-3 to TRBJ2-3; 7 nucleotides match TRBD1. The CDR3 spans 17 residues. Looked up from germline, CDR1 is ENHRY and CDR2 is SYGVKD. V lost 4 bases and J lost 0; bases outside the gene matches: 10. The CDR3 here is CAISGGDSGLSTDTQYF. The CDR3 bases are TGTGCCATCAGTGGAGGGGACAGTGGCCTAAGCACAGATACGCAGTATTTT.

This rearrangement joins TRBV11-2 to TRBJ1-2; the D gene is possibly TRBD1 (6 bases). V lost 0 bases and J lost 3, with 11 bases in between. Germline CDR1 is SGHAT and CDR2 is FQNNGV. The CDR3 extends over 15 amino acids. The DNA for the CDR3 is TGTGCCAGCAGCTTAGATTCGAGGGGGTACTATGGCTACACCTTC. Residues: CASSLDSRGYYGYTF.

This chain joins TRBV5-1 and TRBJ2-5; D might be TRBD1 (7 bases). In germline, CDR1 is SGHRS, CDR2 YFSETQ. CDR3 length: 12 residues. V was pared by 4 bases and J by 5 bases, with 9 bases between. The CDR3 coding sequence is TGCGCCAGCAGCCCAGGGGGGGAGACCCAGTACTTC. It codes for CASSPGGETQYF.

The gene calls are TRBV6-6 and TRBJ1-4; TRBD1 might be the D (5 bases). Germline-derived CDR1 and CDR2 are MNHNY and SVGAGI (reference sequence). V shed 7 bases and J shed 13 bases, with 13 bases lying between them. CDR3 length equals 11 residues. The CDR3 loop reads CASNNGGGLFF. The CDR3 coding sequence is TGTGCCAGCAATAATGGGGGAGGACTGTTTTTT.

The chain is built from TRBV11-3 and TRBJ2-2; 10 bases are shared with TRBD2. The CDR3 has 15 amino acids. Germline-derived CDR1 and CDR2 are SGHNT and YENEEA. V shed 2 bases, J shed 6 bases, and the junction held 3 bases outside the gene matches. The CDR3 is CASSLSSGGAGELFF. The CDR3 nucleotides read TGTGCCAGCAGCTTATCCAGCGGGGGGGCCGGGGAGCTGTTTTTT.

Comment on this clone: Other nucleotide sequences from this sample produce the same CDR3. The J gene is TRBJ1-6, the V gene TRBV5-4; 7 nucleotides line up with TRBD1. The germline gives CDR1 SGHNT, CDR2 YYREEE (reference sequence). This CDR3 is built from 16 residues. Losses at the gene ends were 1 base for V and 10 bases for J; bases not matched to a gene: 11. The CDR3 DNA sequence: TGTGCCAGCAGCTTGAGTGACGAGGGGGCCTACTCACCCCTCCACTTT. Its protein is CASSLSDEGAYSPLHF.

The gene calls are TRBV9 and TRBJ1-1; 9 bases are a match to TRBD1. The junction had 2 bases not matched to a gene; V was cut back by 1 base and J by 4 bases. Germline CDR1 SGDLS, CDR2 YYNGEE. This CDR3 contains 14 residues. This CDR3 is CASSVSGQGTEAFF. The CDR3 DNA reads as TGTGCCAGCAGCGTATCGGGACAGGGCACTGAAGCTTTCTTT.

This clone was recorded a few times. The chain carries TRBV25-1 and TRBJ2-1, with D perhaps TRBD1 (6 bases). The V end was cut by 5 bases, the J end by 6 bases, with 14 bases between. The CDR3 has 14 amino acids. Germline lookup yields CDR1 MGHDK and CDR2 SYGVNS. Written as DNA, the CDR3 is TGTGCCAGCAGTCCGGACAGATGGGGCAATGAGCAGTTCTTC. Its protein is CASSPDRWGNEQFF.